This TCR beta chain emerged from a study of cytomegalovirus exposure and HLA in healthy donors. Primers for the PCR totalled 60 Vbeta and 13 Jbeta. Sequencing was performed with immunoSEQ multiplex PCR; in TCRdb, only in-frame clones are kept and a portion is missing. The sample has 110,000 to 150,000 clones, 80% seen once. The CDR3 spans 13 residues. The V end lost 4 bases, the J end lost 3 bases, and 12 bases lay between the germline ends. Germline assignment: CDR1 SQVTM and CDR2 ANQGSEA. The specimen was PBMCs. This TCR came from a male donor in good health and CMV-seronegative. The V call is TRBV29-1, the J call TRBJ1-1; D is possibly TRBD1 (6 bases). CDR3 protein: CSVGKGGDTEAFF. The CDR3 DNA is TGCAGCGTTGGAAAGGGGGGGGACACTGAAGCTTTCTTT.